This T cell receptor beta chain was recorded in a study of blood T cell repertoires in COVID-19. Recruits, aged 18 to 89 years, lived in 24 US areas. Among Cohort 3 donors, those recovered had two negative PCRs, clearance, or symptom resolution. This CDR3 has 14 residues. V dropped 3 bases and J dropped 1 base, with 9 bases sitting between them. CDR1 is LNHDA, CDR2 SQIVND, per germline (reference sequence). Using immunoSEQ multiplex PCR, the repertoire was profiled, and TCRdb retains in-frame clones only, with some absent. The repertoire holds a few hundred thousand clones, with roughly 91% as singletons.

The source material was PBMCs or T cells enriched from blood (not recorded which). The TCR originated in an older woman who had recovered from COVID-19. J is TRBJ2-5 and V is TRBV19, with D maybe TRBD2 (6 bases). The CDR3 loop reads CASSMAGLQETQYF. The CDR3 DNA is TGTGCCAGTAGTATGGCGGGGCTCCAAGAGACCCAGTACTTC.